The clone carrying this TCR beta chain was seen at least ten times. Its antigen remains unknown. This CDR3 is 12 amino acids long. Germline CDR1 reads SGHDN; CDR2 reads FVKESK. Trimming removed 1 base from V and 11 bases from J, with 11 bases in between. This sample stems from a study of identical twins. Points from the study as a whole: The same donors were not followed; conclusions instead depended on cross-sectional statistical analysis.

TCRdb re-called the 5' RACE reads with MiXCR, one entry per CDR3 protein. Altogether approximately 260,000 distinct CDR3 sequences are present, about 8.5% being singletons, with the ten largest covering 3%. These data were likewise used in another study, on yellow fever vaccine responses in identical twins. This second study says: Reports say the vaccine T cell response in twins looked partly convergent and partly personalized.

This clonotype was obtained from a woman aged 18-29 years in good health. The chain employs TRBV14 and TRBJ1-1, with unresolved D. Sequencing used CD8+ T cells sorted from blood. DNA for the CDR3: TGTGCCAGCAGCCAAGGTTTCGACGGGGCTTTCTTT. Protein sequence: CASSQGFDGAFF.